This T cell receptor (beta chain) is drawn from a study of identical twins. Germline V gene sequence: CDR1 LGHDT, CDR2 YNNKEL (reference sequence). J lost 0 bases, V lost 1 base, and 4 bases had no gene match. This CDR3 comprises 17 residues. TCRdb called the 5' RACE reads again in MiXCR, with one record for every CDR3 protein. Of fewer than 350,000 distinct CDR3 sequences detected, roughly 8.6% appear once; the ten largest clones hold around 2.1%. This clonotype was counted only a few times. The same sample was also used in a study of yellow fever vaccine responses in identical twins.

The receptor was derived from a woman under 30 in good health. V and J are TRBV3-1 and TRBJ2-7; 12 bases line up with TRBD2. The sample comprised memory (CD45RO+) T cells sorted from blood. In DNA form, the CDR3 reads TGTGCCAGCAGCCAAGTTCCTAGCGGGAGGGCCTCCTACGAGCAGTACTTC. This sequence encodes CASSQVPSGRASYEQYF.